Below, 4 T cell receptor beta chains from the same sample are listed, as sequenced in a study of blood T cell repertoires in COVID-19 (dated by TCRdb to 2018 to 2021). Libraries were built with the immunoSEQ multiplex PCR assay. TCRdb carries this immuneACCESS record with in-frame sequences only. Its versions omit some clonotypes, under half of them owing to an unresolved V gene in the studies checked, with the rest unexplained. Present in this sample are around 130,000 clones, approximately 86% of which were seen just once. About 2.5% of the sample is in the top ten clones. The sample was PBMCs or T cells enriched from blood (not recorded which). These receptors were collected from a woman aged 45-60 years who had recovered from COVID-19.

The genes are TRBV12-3 or TRBV12-4 and TRBJ2-1, with unresolved D. This CDR3 has 12 amino acids. The V end was cut by 2 bases, the J end by 7 bases, with 6 bases between. As DNA, the CDR3 is TGTGCCAGCAGTTTATTCGGGAATGAGCAGTTCTTC. Its protein product is CASSLFGNEQFF.

The chain carries TRBV25-1 and TRBJ1-5; 9 bases map to TRBD1. Per the germline V gene, CDR1 is MGHDK and CDR2 is SYGVNS. V trimming: 6 bases; J trimming: 7 bases; junction bases outside the gene matches: 7. This CDR3 has 14 amino acids. The CDR3 DNA reads TGTGCCAGCAGGGGGACAGGGAAGGGGCAGCCCCAGCATTTT. It codes for CASRGTGKGQPQHF.

V gene TRBV2 combines with J gene TRBJ1-6; a weak D match, TRBD1 (5 bases). This CDR3 is built from 13 residues. The germline CDR1 and CDR2 sequences are SNHLY and FYNNEI. For the CDR3, the DNA is TGTGTTTCCAGCACAGGACTAAATTCACCCCTCCACTTT. Protein sequence: CVSSTGLNSPLHF. Full variable domain (rest looked up from reference TRBV2 and TRBJ1-6): EPEVTQTPSHQVTQMGQEVILRCVPISNHLYFYWYRQILGQKVEFLVSFYNNEISEKSEIFDDQFSVERPDGSNFTLKIRSTKLEDSAMYFCVSSTGLNSPLHFGNGTRLTVT.

This clone has just one count. V gene TRBV28 combines with J gene TRBJ2-3; D ambiguous. CDR3 length equals 11 residues. Trimming cost V 7 bases and J 4 bases, with 6 bases left between them. CDR1 MDHEN and CDR2 SYDVKM come from the germline V gene. The CDR3 region is CASTLADTQYF. CDR3 bases: TGTGCCAGCACCCTTGCAGATACGCAGTATTTT.